These 15 T cell receptor beta chains share one sample of origin, sequenced in a study of T cell changes during pregnancy in multiple sclerosis. Assay: immunoSEQ multiplex PCR; the TCRdb copy retains only in-frame clones and omits some. The sample carries roughly 66,000 clones, about 92% recorded once. The sample was peripheral blood, taken in the first trimester of pregnancy. The receptors derive from a female donor with multiple sclerosis, enrolled in a pregnancy study.

This chain connects TRBV7-2 to TRBJ2-1; 8 nucleotides match TRBD2. The CDR3 is 18 amino acids. Germline V gives CDR1 SGHTA, CDR2 FQGNSA. V was clipped by 3 bases and J by 3 bases; unmatched bases: 13. The CDR3 spells CASSFRNPPSGHYNEQFF. CDR3 coding DNA: TGTGCCAGCAGCTTCCGTAACCCGCCTAGCGGGCACTACAATGAGCAGTTCTTC. Combining the CDR3 with reference TRBV7-2 and TRBJ2-1 gives the whole variable domain GAGVSQSPSNKVTEKGKDVELRCDPISGHTALYWYRQSLGQGLEFLIYFQGNSAPDKSGLPSDRFSAERTGGSVSTLTIQRTQQEDSAVYLCASSFRNPPSGHYNEQFFGPGTRLTVL.

The J gene is TRBJ2-4, the V gene TRBV11-3; D unresolved. V shed 3 bases and J shed 7 bases, with 10 bases lying between them. Germline-derived CDR1 and CDR2 are SGHNT and YENEEA. The length of the CDR3 is 13 residues. CDR3 residues: CASSLSNGNIQYF. CDR3 nucleotide sequence: TGTGCCAGCAGCTTGTCTAACGGGAACATTCAGTACTTC.

This clone was recorded once. CDR3 protein: CASTLKSNSGTSRYEQYF. In nucleotides, the CDR3 is TGTGCCAGCACCTTAAAATCGAATTCCGGGACTAGCCGATACGAGCAGTACTTC. The chain joins TRBV2 to TRBJ2-7; TRBD2 matches at 9 bases. With V trimmed by 7 bases and J by 4 bases, 20 bases remained unmatched. Germline CDR1 reads SNHLY; CDR2 reads FYNNEI. The CDR3 covers 18 residues.

This clone has a single count. V gene TRBV27 combines with J gene TRBJ2-7; 7 nucleotides line up with TRBD2. The CDR3 is made up of 13 amino acids. The ends lost 6 bases at V and 5 bases at J; junction bases unmatched: 7. Per the germline V gene, CDR1 is MNHEY and CDR2 is SMNVEV (reference sequence). The CDR3, as DNA: TGTGCCAGCAGGCCTTGGCTAGCGGACGAGCAGTACTTC. Protein: CASRPWLADEQYF.

The chain combines TRBV2 with TRBJ2-1; 14 bases fit TRBD2. V was clipped by 10 bases and J by 1 base; unmatched bases: 12. The CDR3 is 18 residues long. From germline, CDR1 is SNHLY and CDR2 FYNNEI. CDR3 DNA sequence: TGTGCCATGTACCCGGGACTAGCGGGAGTGTTATCCTACAATGAGCAGTTCTTC. The encoded protein is CAMYPGLAGVLSYNEQFF.

This rearrangement joins TRBV29-1 to TRBJ1-1; perhaps TRBD1 as D (5 bases). The V end lost 1 base, the J end lost 0 bases, and 15 bases lay between the germline ends. Per the germline V gene, CDR1 is SQVTM and CDR2 is ANQGSEA. The CDR3 is made up of 16 amino acids. The CDR3 DNA follows: TGCAGCGTTGAAGGAGTCTGGGGCCGCATGAACACTGAAGCTTTCTTT. This codes for CSVEGVWGRMNTEAFF.

The V and J genes are TRBV4-1 and TRBJ2-3; D is unclear. Germline V gene lookup returns CDR1 MGHRA and CDR2 YSYEKL. The CDR3 contains 13 residues. Trimming removed 2 bases from V and 2 bases from J, with 5 bases in between. CDR3 nucleotides: TGCGCCAGCAGCCAACAGTTCACAGATACGCAGTATTTT. It specifies CASSQQFTDTQYF.

The chain employs TRBV7-2 and TRBJ2-2, with D tentatively TRBD2 (5 bases). This CDR3 is built from 16 residues. The germline CDR1 and CDR2 sequences are SGHTA and FQGNSA. Trimming removed 5 bases at V and 7 bases at J, with 20 bases between. The CDR3 loop reads CASSPGGQLISGELFF. DNA of the CDR3: TGTGCCAGCAGCCCCGGCGGGCAGTTAATCAGCGGGGAGCTGTTTTTT.

J is TRBJ2-7 and V is TRBV5-4; 7 bases align to TRBD1. With 4 bases clipped from V and 2 bases from J, the junction kept 9 bases outside the gene matches. This CDR3 is 15 amino acids long. Germline loops: CDR1 SGHNT, CDR2 YYREEE (reference sequence). The CDR3 coding sequence is TGTGCCAGCAGCCACAGGGGCCCTGTCCCCTACGAGCAGTACTTC. Translating gives CASSHRGPVPYEQYF.

V is TRBV19 and J is TRBJ1-2; 8 bases fit TRBD1. Looked up from germline, CDR1 is LNHDA and CDR2 is SQIVND (reference sequence). This CDR3 region has 14 residues. With V trimmed by 4 bases and J by 3 bases, 4 bases remained unmatched. DNA of the CDR3: TGTGCCAGTAGTAGGAGGACAGGGTACTATGGCTACACCTTC. This translates into CASSRRTGYYGYTF. Full variable domain (outside the CDR3, taken from reference TRBV19 and TRBJ1-2): DGGITQSPKYLFRKEGQNVTLSCEQNLNHDAMYWYRQDPGQGLRLIYYSQIVNDFQKGDIAEGYSVSREKKESFPLTVTSAQKNPTAFYLCASSRRTGYYGYTFGSGTRLTVV.

The chain is built from TRBV5-1 and TRBJ2-2; 10 nucleotides align to TRBD2. CDR1 is SGHRS, CDR2 YFSETQ, per germline. V dropped 4 bases and J dropped 0; count of bases not matched to a gene: 9. This CDR3 contains 18 residues. The CDR3 spells CASSPGLAGAANTGELFF. CDR3 sequence (DNA): TGCGCCAGCAGCCCGGGGCTAGCGGGAGCCGCGAACACCGGGGAGCTGTTTTTT. The variable domain in full, completed from reference TRBV5-1 and TRBJ2-2, reads KAGVTQTPRYLIKTRGQQVTLSCSPISGHRSVSWYQQTPGQGLQFLFEYFSETQRNKGNFPGRFSGRQFSNSRSEMNVSTLELGDSALYLCASSPGLAGAANTGELFFGEGSRLTVL.

V and J are TRBV6-5 and TRBJ2-1, with TRBD1 matching 7 bases. J lost 8 bases, V lost 6 bases, and 4 bases had no gene match. CDR1 MNHEY and CDR2 SVGAGI come from the germline V gene. The CDR3 contains 12 residues. In DNA form, the CDR3 reads TGTGCCAGCAGACAAGGGGGCGATGAGCAGTTCTTC. Translated: CASRQGGDEQFF.

The chain employs TRBV6-5 and TRBJ2-1; 9 nucleotides align to TRBD1. Per the germline V gene, CDR1 is MNHEY and CDR2 is SVGAGI. CDR3 length: 15 residues. V lost 6 bases and J lost 10; bases outside the gene matches: 13. The CDR3 region has the DNA TGTGCCAGCAGCACCGGGACAGGGACCTCCGGGGAGCAGTTCTTC. It codes for CASSTGTGTSGEQFF.

The chain recombines TRBV19 with TRBJ2-7; 8 bases align to TRBD1. Germline V gene data show CDR1 as LNHDA and CDR2 as SQIVND (reference sequence). The CDR3 extends over 15 amino acids. V lost 5 bases to trimming and J lost 2 bases; unmatched junction nucleotides: 8. The CDR3 region is CASSQVGTGPYEQYF. In nucleotides, the CDR3 is TGTGCCAGTAGTCAAGTCGGGACAGGCCCCTACGAGCAGTACTTC.

The chain combines TRBV9 with TRBJ1-1, with D hard to call. This CDR3 contains 13 residues. Germline assignment: CDR1 SGDLS and CDR2 YYNGEE. V was trimmed by 2 bases and J by 0 bases, leaving 5 bases between them. CDR3 residues: CASSVKMNTEAFF. The CDR3 region has the DNA TGTGCCAGCAGCGTCAAAATGAACACTGAAGCTTTCTTT.